This T cell receptor (beta chain) was captured by sequencing in a study of tumor-infiltrating lymphocytes in oesophageal squamous cell carcinoma. CDR3 length: 14 residues. J lost 9 bases, V lost 11 bases, and 15 bases had no gene match. Germline V gene lookup returns CDR1 SEHNR and CDR2 FQNEAQ (reference sequence). TCRdb fed the PCR reads into MiXCR, producing one record per CDR3 protein. Of tens of thousands of distinct CDR3 sequences in the sample, 30% to 35% were seen once. This clonotype was seen at least ten times. The rearrangement uses TRBV7-9 and TRBJ2-1, with 8 bases aligning to TRBD1. The receptor was isolated from a female donor with esophageal squamous cell carcinoma. Sequenced sample: esophageal tumor tissue. CDR3 nucleotides: TGTGCCGGTCAAGGGACAGGCGGAACGACTGAGCAGTTCTTC. Translated: CAGQGTGGTTEQFF.